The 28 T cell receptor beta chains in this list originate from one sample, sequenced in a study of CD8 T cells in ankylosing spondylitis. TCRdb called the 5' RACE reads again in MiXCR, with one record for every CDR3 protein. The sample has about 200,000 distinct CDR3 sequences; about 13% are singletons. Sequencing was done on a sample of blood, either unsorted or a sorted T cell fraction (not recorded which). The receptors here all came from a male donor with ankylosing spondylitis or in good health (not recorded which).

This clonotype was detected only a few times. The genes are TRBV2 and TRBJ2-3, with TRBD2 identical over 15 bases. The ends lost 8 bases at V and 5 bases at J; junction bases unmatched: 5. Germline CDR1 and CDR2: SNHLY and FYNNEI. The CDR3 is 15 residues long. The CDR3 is CASDGTSGRKDTQYF. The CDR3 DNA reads TGTGCCAGCGACGGGACTAGCGGGAGGAAAGATACGCAGTATTTT. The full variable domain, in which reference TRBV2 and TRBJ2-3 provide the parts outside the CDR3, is EPEVTQTPSHQVTQMGQEVILRCVPISNHLYFYWYRQILGQKVEFLVSFYNNEISEKSEIFDDQFSVERPDGSNFTLKIRSTKLEDSAMYFCASDGTSGRKDTQYFGPGTRLTVL.

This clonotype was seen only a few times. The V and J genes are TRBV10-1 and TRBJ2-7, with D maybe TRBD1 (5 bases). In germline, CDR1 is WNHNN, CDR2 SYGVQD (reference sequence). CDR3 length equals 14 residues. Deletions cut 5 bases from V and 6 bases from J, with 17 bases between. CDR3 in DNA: TGCGCCAGCAGTCCAGCAGGGCTGGGTCCCGAGCAGTACTTC. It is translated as CASSPAGLGPEQYF.

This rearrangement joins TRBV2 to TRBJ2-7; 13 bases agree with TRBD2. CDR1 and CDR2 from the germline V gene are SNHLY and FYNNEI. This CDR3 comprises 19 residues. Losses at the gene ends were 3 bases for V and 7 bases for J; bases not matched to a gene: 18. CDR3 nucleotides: TGTGCCAGCAGTGACGTGACTAGCGGGAGGAGGGGGTTGGCGGATGAGCAGTACTTC. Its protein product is CASSDVTSGRRGLADEQYF.

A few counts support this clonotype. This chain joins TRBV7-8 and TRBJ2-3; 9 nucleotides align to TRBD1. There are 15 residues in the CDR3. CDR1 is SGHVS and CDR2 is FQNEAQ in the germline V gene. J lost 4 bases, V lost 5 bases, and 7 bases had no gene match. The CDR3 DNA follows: TGTGCCAGCAGCCTAGGACAGGGGACCCCAGATACGCAGTATTTT. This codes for CASSLGQGTPDTQYF.

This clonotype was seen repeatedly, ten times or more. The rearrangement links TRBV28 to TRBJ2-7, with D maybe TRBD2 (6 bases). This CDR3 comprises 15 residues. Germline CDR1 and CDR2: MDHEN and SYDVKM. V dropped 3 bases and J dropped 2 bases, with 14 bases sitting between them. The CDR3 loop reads CASSFRNSGAYEQYF. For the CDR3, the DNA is TGTGCCAGCAGTTTCCGGAATAGCGGAGCCTACGAGCAGTACTTC.

This chain's CDR3 is CASSFLRGGEAKNIQYF. For the CDR3, the DNA is TGTGCCAGCAGTTTTCTCCGCGGGGGGGAGGCCAAAAACATTCAGTACTTC. J is TRBJ2-4 and V is TRBV12-3 or TRBV12-4, with 9 bases aligning to TRBD2. The V segment lost 3 bases and the J segment 1 base; nucleotides outside the gene matches: 7. The CDR3 is made up of 17 amino acids.

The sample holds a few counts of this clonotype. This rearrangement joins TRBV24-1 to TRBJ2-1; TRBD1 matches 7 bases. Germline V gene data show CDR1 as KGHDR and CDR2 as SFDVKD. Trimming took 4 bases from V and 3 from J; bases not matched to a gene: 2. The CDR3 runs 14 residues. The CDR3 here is CATSDRDSYNEQFF. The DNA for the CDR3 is TGTGCCACCAGTGACAGGGACAGCTACAATGAGCAGTTCTTC.

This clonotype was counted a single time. The CDR3 DNA is TGTGCCAGCAGCGTAGAACAGGGCCCTTTCACTGGAAACACCATATATTTT. Its protein product is CASSVEQGPFTGNTIYF. The chain carries TRBV9 and TRBJ1-3; maybe TRBD1 (6 bases). Per germline, CDR1 SGDLS and CDR2 YYNGEE. Trimming stripped 0 bases from V and 2 bases from J, with 15 bases between. This CDR3 is built from 17 residues.

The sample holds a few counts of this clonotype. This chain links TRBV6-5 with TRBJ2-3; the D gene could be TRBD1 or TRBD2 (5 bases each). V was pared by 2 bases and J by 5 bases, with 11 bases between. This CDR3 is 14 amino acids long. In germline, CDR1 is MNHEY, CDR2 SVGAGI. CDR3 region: CASSYRGVGDTQYF. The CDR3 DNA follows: TGTGCCAGCAGTTACAGGGGAGTTGGAGATACGCAGTATTTT.

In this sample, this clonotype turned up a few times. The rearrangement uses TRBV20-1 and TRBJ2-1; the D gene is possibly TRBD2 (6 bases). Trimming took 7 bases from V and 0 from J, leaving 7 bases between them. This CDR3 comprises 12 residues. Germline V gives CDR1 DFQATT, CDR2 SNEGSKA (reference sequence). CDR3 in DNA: TGCAGTGGACTAGGCTCCTACAATGAGCAGTTCTTC. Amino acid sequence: CSGLGSYNEQFF.

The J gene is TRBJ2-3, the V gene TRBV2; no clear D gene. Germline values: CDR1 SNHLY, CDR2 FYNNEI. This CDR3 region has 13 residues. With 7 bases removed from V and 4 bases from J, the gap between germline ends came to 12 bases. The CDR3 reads CASTPGGADTQYF. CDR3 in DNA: TGTGCCAGCACCCCGGGTGGGGCAGATACGCAGTATTTT.

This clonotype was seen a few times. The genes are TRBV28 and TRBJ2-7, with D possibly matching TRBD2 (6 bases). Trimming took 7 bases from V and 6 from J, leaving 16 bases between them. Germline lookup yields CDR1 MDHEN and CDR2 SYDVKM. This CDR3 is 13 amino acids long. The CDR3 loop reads CASTLVRGAEQYF. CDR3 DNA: TGTGCCAGCACCCTCGTGCGGGGTGCCGAGCAGTACTTC.

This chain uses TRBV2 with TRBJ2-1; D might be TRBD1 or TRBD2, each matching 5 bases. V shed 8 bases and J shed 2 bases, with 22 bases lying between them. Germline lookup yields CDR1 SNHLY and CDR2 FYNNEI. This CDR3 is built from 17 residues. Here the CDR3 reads CASDDWGIDRAYNEQFF. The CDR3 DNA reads TGTGCCAGCGATGATTGGGGGATAGATAGGGCCTACAATGAGCAGTTCTTC.

CDR3 sequence (DNA): TGTGCCAGCAGCTTAGTCCCGAGACAGGGGAACACCGGGGAGCTGTTTTTT. Protein: CASSLVPRQGNTGELFF. This chain uses TRBV7-7 with TRBJ2-2; 7 bases line up with TRBD1. Germline trimming cut 1 base from V and 1 base from J; bases unmatched to any gene: 6. Germline CDR1 and CDR2: SSHAT and FNYEAQ (reference sequence). The CDR3 spans 17 residues.

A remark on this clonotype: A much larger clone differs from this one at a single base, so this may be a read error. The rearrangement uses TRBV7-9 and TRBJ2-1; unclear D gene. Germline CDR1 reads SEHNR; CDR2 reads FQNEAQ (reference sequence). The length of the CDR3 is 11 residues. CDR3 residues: CGSSLGYEQFF. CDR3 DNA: TGTGGCAGCAGCTTAGGCTATGAGCAGTTCTTC.

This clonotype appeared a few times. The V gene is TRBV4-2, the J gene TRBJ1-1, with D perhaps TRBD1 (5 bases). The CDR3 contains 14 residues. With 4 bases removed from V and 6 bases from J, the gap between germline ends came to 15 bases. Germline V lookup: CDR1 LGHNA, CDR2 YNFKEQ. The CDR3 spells CASSRGQGPPEAFF. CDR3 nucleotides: TGTGCCAGCAGCCGGGGCCAGGGCCCCCCTGAAGCTTTCTTT.

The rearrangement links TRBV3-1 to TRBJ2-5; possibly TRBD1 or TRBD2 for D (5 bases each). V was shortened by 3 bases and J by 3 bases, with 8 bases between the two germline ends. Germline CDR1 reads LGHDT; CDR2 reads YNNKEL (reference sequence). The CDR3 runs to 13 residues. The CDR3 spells CASSQGRKETQYF. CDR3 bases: TGTGCCAGCAGCCAGGGACGCAAAGAGACCCAGTACTTC.

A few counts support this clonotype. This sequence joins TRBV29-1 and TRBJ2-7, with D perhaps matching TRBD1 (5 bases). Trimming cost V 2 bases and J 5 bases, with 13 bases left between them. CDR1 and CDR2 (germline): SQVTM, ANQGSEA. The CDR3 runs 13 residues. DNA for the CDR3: TGCAGCGTTGAACAGGACACGACAGACGAGCAGTACTTC. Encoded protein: CSVEQDTTDEQYF.

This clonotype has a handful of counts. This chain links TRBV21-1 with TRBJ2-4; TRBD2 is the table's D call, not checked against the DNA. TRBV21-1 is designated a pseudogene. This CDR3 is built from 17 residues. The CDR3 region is CASSKNRAAGGPNIQYF. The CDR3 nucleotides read TGTGCCAGCAGCAAAAATAGGGCCGCGGGTGGTCCAAACATTCAGTACTTC.

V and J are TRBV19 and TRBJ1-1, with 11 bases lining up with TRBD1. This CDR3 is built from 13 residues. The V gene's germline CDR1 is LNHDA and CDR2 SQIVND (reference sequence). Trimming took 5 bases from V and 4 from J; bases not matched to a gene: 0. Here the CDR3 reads CASSGQGATEAFF. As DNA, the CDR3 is TGTGCCAGTAGTGGACAGGGGGCCACTGAAGCTTTCTTT.

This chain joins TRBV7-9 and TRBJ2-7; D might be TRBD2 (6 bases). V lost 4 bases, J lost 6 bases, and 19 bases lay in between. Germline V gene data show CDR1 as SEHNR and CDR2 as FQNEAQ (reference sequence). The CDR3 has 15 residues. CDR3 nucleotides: TGTGCCAGCAGCTCTTTGGAGCGGGCCCCCCTCGAGCAGTACTTC. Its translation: CASSSLERAPLEQYF.

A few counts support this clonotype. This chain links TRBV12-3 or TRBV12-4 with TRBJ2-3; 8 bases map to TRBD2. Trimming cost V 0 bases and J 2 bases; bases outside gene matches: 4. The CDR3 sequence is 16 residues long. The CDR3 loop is CASSLAPSGYTDTQYF. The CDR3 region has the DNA TGTGCCAGCAGTTTAGCGCCTAGCGGGTACACAGATACGCAGTATTTT.

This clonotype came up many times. The CDR3 DNA sequence: TGTGCCAGCAGCCAAGATCGAGCGGGAGGCTACGAGCAGTACTTC. Translated: CASSQDRAGGYEQYF. The rearrangement links TRBV4-2 to TRBJ2-7; TRBD2 aligns across 9 bases. V was clipped by 0 bases and J by 3 bases; unmatched bases: 3. Germline V gene lookup returns CDR1 LGHNA and CDR2 YNFKEQ. This CDR3 contains 15 residues.

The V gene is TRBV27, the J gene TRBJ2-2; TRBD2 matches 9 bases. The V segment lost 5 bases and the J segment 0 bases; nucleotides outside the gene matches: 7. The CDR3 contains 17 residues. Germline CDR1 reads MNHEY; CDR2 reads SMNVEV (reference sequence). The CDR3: CASSELAGLANTGELFF. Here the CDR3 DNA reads TGTGCCAGCAGTGAGCTAGCGGGGCTGGCGAACACCGGGGAGCTGTTTTTT.

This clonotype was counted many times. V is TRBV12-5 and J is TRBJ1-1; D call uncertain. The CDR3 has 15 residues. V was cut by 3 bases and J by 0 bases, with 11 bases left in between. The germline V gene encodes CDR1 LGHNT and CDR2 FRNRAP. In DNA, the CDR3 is TGTGCTAGTGGTTTTTCTGCGGGGATGAACACTGAAGCTTTCTTT. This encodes CASGFSAGMNTEAFF.

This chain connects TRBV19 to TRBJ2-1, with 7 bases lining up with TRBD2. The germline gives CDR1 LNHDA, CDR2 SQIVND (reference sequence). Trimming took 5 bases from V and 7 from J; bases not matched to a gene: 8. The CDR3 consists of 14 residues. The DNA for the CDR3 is TGTGCCAGTAGTTGGGAGGGAGTAAGGAATGAGCAGTTCTTC. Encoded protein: CASSWEGVRNEQFF.

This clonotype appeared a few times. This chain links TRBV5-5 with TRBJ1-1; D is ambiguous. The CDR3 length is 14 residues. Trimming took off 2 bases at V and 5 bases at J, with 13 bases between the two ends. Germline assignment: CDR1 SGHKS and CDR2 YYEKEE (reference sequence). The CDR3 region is CASSFGQAGTEAFF. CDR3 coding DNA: TGTGCCAGCAGCTTCGGGCAGGCTGGGACTGAAGCTTTCTTT.

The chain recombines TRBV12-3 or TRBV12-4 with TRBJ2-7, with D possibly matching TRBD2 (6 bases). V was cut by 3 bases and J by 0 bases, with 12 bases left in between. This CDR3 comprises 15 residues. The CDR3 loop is CASSFGVADSYEQYF. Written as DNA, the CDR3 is TGTGCCAGCAGTTTTGGAGTAGCGGACTCCTACGAGCAGTACTTC.